These 15 T cell receptor beta chains originate from one sample sequenced in a study of blood T cell repertoires in COVID-19. Profiled with immunoSEQ multiplex PCR; TCRdb holds only in-frame clones, not every one. Here the sample spans about 84,000 clones, nearly 85% being singletons. The sample taken for sequencing was peripheral blood. Receptor source: an elderly woman with acute or convalescent COVID-19.

This clone appeared once. The chain employs TRBV28 and TRBJ2-2, with 7 nucleotides matching TRBD2. This CDR3 has 14 amino acids. With V trimmed by 6 bases and J by 4 bases, 5 bases remained unmatched. CDR1 MDHEN and CDR2 SYDVKM come from the germline V gene. CDR3 sequence reads: CASRTGRSTGELFF. CDR3 bases: TGTGCCAGCAGGACCGGGAGGTCCACCGGGGAGCTGTTTTTT.

The CDR3 sequence is CASSLGHTQETQYF. CDR3 sequence (DNA): TGTGCCAGCAGCCTAGGACATACTCAAGAGACCCAGTACTTC. The chain couples TRBV3-1 (or the pseudogene TRBV3-2) to TRBJ2-5; D is perhaps TRBD1 (5 bases). Trimming left V 4 bases short and J 2 bases short, with 11 bases between. This CDR3 is 14 amino acids long. Germline assignment: CDR1 LGHDT and CDR2 YNNKEL (reference sequence).

The rearrangement links TRBV20-1 to TRBJ2-5, with D perhaps matching TRBD1 (6 bases). The CDR3 is made up of 14 amino acids. Germline V gene data show CDR1 as DFQATT and CDR2 as SNEGSKA (reference sequence). Trimming removed 3 bases from V and 2 bases from J, with 13 bases in between. CDR3: CSASPGTTQETQYF. CDR3 in DNA: TGCAGTGCTAGTCCAGGGACAACACAAGAGACCCAGTACTTC.

The chain links TRBV5-1 to TRBJ2-5, with 9 nucleotides matching TRBD2. V lost 5 bases to trimming and J lost 4 bases; unmatched junction nucleotides: 12. CDR3 length equals 16 residues. Germline CDR1 SGHRS, CDR2 YFSETQ. The CDR3 loop reads CASRRASGVGAETQYF. The CDR3 region has the DNA TGCGCCAGCAGAAGGGCTAGCGGGGTGGGGGCAGAGACCCAGTACTTC.

This chain joins TRBV6-6 and TRBJ2-7; no firm D call. Germline V gene lookup returns CDR1 MNHNY and CDR2 SVGAGI (reference sequence). The CDR3 totals 11 residues. Trimming shortened V by 0 bases and J by 10 bases, and 7 bases separated the two germline ends. Here the CDR3 DNA reads TGTGCCAGCAGTTACTCTGGAGTCCAGTACTTC. It codes for CASSYSGVQYF.

This chain joins TRBV21-1 and TRBJ2-3; the DNA was not used to check the table's D call, TRBD2. TRBV21-1 is tagged as a pseudogene. CDR3 length equals 16 residues. CDR3 amino acids: CASSKAREYSTDTQYF. CDR3 in DNA: TGTGCCAGCAGCAAAGCAAGAGAGTATAGCACAGATACGCAGTATTTT.

The chain recombines TRBV14 with TRBJ2-4; TRBD2 matches 8 bases. The CDR3 contains 11 residues. Per germline, CDR1 SGHDN and CDR2 FVKESK. V shed 8 bases and J 8 bases; nucleotides not matched to a gene: 2. CDR3 nucleotides: TGTGCCAGCTCCGGGGGGGACATTCAGTACTTC. It translates to CASSGGDIQYF.

J is TRBJ1-1 and V is TRBV4-1, with D perhaps matching TRBD1 (6 bases). CDR3 length: 15 residues. Germline V lookup: CDR1 MGHRA, CDR2 YSYEKL. With 0 bases removed from V and 3 bases from J, the gap between germline ends came to 11 bases. The CDR3 is CASSQDFKGDTEAFF. CDR3 in DNA: TGCGCCAGCAGCCAAGATTTTAAGGGGGACACTGAAGCTTTCTTT.

This chain joins TRBV28 and TRBJ1-5; no definite D call. The germline CDR1 and CDR2 sequences are MDHEN and SYDVKM. The CDR3 length is 14 residues. V lost 4 bases and J 0 bases, leaving 7 bases between the germline ends. For the CDR3, the DNA is TGTGCCAGCAGTTCGACGGGTAGCAATCAGCCCCAGCATTTT. This gives the protein CASSSTGSNQPQHF.

This rearrangement joins TRBV7-2 to TRBJ2-7, with TRBD1 identical over 7 bases. The V and J ends lost 2 bases and 5 bases, in that order; junction bases with no gene match: 9. Germline V lookup: CDR1 SGHTA, CDR2 FQGNSA. This CDR3 region has 15 residues. The CDR3 DNA follows: TGTGCCAGCAGCTTATCCCCCAGGGGGTCCCACGAGCAGTACTTC. This codes for CASSLSPRGSHEQYF.

V usage is TRBV2 and J usage is TRBJ2-7; TRBD2 matches 10 bases. V gave up 6 bases and J gave up 6 bases; unmatched junction bases: 8. Germline-derived CDR1 and CDR2 are SNHLY and FYNNEI. This CDR3 contains 14 residues. CDR3 residues: CASRTSGRVGEQYF. As DNA, the CDR3 is TGTGCCAGCAGGACCAGCGGGAGGGTCGGCGAGCAGTACTTC.

The chain is built from TRBV5-8 and TRBJ1-2, with D perhaps matching TRBD1 (6 bases). The CDR3 is 18 residues long. The germline V gene has CDR1 SGHTS and CDR2 YDEGEE. V was trimmed by 1 base and J by 3 bases, leaving 22 bases between them. CDR3 in DNA: TGTGCCAGCAGCTTGTCCGGGGCAACAGGGATTCCGGACTATGGCTACACCTTC. Translation gives CASSLSGATGIPDYGYTF.

This chain links TRBV6-1 with TRBJ1-5; D remains unclear. V lost 4 bases and J 0 bases, leaving 16 bases between the germline ends. CDR3 length: 17 residues. CDR1 and CDR2 (germline): MNHNS, SASEGT. The CDR3, as DNA: TGTGCCAGCAGTGGTGCGGGCAGGTCTTATAGCAATCAGCCCCAGCATTTT. Amino acid sequence: CASSGAGRSYSNQPQHF.

This clone has more than one count but fewer than ten. The gene calls are TRBV7-2 and TRBJ1-3; D perhaps matches TRBD1 (5 bases). CDR3 length: 18 residues. Trimming left V 1 base short and J 4 bases short, with 20 bases between. The germline V gene encodes CDR1 SGHTA and CDR2 FQGNSA. The CDR3: CASSLVGFGRVGGNTIYF. As DNA, the CDR3 is TGTGCCAGCAGCTTAGTTGGGTTTGGCAGGGTTGGCGGAAACACCATATATTTT.

The chain combines TRBV5-1 with TRBJ1-1; D is possibly TRBD1 (5 bases). The CDR3 spans 15 residues. V shed 3 bases and J shed 0 bases, with 12 bases lying between them. Germline CDR1 and CDR2: SGHRS and YFSETQ. The CDR3 DNA reads TGCGCCAGCAGCTATCGGGGGGAAATGAACACTGAAGCTTTCTTT. This codes for CASSYRGEMNTEAFF.